Presented here are 4 T cell receptor beta chains from one specimen sequenced in a study of blood T cell repertoires in COVID-19. TCRdb keeps only in-frame clones here, not all; method: immunoSEQ multiplex PCR. The repertoire includes under 350,000 clones, roughly 86% of them detected once, and around 1.2% sits in the top ten. Sequenced input: peripheral blood. These receptors all come from a man between 65 and 85 years old with acute or convalescent COVID-19.

The chain is built from TRBV2 and TRBJ2-5; D call uncertain. Trimming left V 6 bases short and J 2 bases short, with 7 bases between. This CDR3 has 12 amino acids. CDR1 and CDR2 from the germline V gene are SNHLY and FYNNEI. The CDR3 DNA follows: TGTGCCAGCAGCGCAGTACAAGAGACCCAGTACTTC. This encodes CASSAVQETQYF.

The rearrangement joins TRBV7-6 to TRBJ1-4, with TRBD1 matching 9 bases. The CDR3 sequence is 15 residues long. After removal of 1 base from V and 8 bases from J, the junction contained 5 bases not matched to a gene. Germline V lookup: CDR1 SGHVS, CDR2 FNYEAQ. DNA for the CDR3: TGTGCCAGCAGCTTAGGCGGGACAGGGAAAGAAAAACTGTTTTTT. Its translation is CASSLGGTGKEKLFF.

This chain uses TRBV10-3 with TRBJ1-2, with D perhaps TRBD1 (6 bases). Germline V CDR1 and CDR2: ENHRY, SYGVKD. Trimming shortened V by 3 bases and J by 4 bases, and 12 bases separated the two germline ends. The CDR3 length is 14 residues. The CDR3 loop reads CAISEMRDTYGYTF. CDR3 bases: TGTGCCATCAGTGAAATGAGGGACACCTATGGCTACACCTTC.

The chain combines TRBV4-2 with TRBJ2-6; 7 bases are a match to TRBD2. V dropped 2 bases and J dropped 4; count of bases not matched to a gene: 2. Germline CDR1 and CDR2: LGHNA and YNFKEQ. The CDR3 contains 15 residues. CDR3 nucleotide sequence: TGTGCCAGCAGCCAATTACTAGCGGGGGCCAACGTCCTGACTTTC. This sequence encodes CASSQLLAGANVLTF.